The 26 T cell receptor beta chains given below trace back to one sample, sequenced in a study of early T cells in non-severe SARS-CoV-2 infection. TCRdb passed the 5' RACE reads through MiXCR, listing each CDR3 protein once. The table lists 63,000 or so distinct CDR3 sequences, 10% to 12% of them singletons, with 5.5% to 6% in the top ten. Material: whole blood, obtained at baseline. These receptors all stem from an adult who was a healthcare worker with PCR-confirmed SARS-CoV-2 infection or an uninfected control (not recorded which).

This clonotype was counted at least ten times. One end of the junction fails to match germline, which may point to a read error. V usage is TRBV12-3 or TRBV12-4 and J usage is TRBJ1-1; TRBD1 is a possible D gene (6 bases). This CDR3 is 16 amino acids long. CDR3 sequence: CASTLRAGVTNTEAFF. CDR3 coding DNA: TGTGCCAGCACTTTAAGGGCAGGGGTAACAAACACTGAAGCTTTCTTT.

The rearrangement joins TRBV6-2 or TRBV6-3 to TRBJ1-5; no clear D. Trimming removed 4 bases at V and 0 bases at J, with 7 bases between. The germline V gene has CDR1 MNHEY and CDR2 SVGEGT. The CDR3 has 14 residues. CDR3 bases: TGTGCCAGCAGTTCTGCACATAGCAATCAGCCCCAGCATTTT. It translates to CASSSAHSNQPQHF.

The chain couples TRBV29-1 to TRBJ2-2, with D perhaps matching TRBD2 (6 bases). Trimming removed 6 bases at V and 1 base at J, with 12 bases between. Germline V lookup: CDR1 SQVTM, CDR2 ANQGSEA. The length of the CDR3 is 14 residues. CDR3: CSVTGLWNTGELFF. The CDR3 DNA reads TGCAGCGTAACGGGACTCTGGAACACCGGGGAGCTGTTTTTT.

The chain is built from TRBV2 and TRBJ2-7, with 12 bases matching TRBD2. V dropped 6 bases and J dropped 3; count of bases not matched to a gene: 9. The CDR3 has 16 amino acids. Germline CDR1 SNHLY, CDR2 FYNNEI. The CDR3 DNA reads TGTGCCAGCAGGTCACCAGGACTAGCGGGGTACTACGAGCAGTACTTC. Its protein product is CASRSPGLAGYYEQYF.

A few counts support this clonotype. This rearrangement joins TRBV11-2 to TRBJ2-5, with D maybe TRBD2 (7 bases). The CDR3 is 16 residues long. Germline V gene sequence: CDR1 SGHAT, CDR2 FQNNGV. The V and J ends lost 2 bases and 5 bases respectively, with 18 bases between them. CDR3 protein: CASSLNLAGAGETQYF. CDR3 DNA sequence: TGTGCCAGCAGCTTAAATCTTGCGGGGGCCGGTGAGACCCAGTACTTC. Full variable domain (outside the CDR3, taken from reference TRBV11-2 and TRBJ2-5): EAGVAQSPRYKIIEKRQSVAFWCNPISGHATLYWYQQILGQGPKLLIQFQNNGVVDDSQLPKDRFSAERLKGVDSTLKIQPAKLEDSAVYLCASSLNLAGAGETQYFGPGTRLLVL.

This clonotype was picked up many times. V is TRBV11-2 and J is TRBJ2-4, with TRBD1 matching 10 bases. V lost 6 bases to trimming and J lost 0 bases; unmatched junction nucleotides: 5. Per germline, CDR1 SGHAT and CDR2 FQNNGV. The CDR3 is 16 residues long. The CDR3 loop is CASSRDRGLAKNIQYF. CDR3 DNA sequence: TGTGCCAGCAGTAGGGACAGGGGTCTAGCCAAAAACATTCAGTACTTC.

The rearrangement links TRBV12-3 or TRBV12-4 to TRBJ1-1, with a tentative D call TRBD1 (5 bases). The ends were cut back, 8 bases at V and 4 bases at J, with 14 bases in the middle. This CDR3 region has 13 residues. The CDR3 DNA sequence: TGTGCCAGCGGACTAACAAGGGGCACTGAAGCTTTCTTT. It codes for CASGLTRGTEAFF.

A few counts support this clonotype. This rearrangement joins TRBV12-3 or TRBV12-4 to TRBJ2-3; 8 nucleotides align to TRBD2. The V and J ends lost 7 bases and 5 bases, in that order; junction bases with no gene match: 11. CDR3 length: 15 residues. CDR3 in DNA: TGTGCCAGCACCTCGGCCAGCGGGAGTGTAGATACGCAGTATTTT. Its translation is CASTSASGSVDTQYF.

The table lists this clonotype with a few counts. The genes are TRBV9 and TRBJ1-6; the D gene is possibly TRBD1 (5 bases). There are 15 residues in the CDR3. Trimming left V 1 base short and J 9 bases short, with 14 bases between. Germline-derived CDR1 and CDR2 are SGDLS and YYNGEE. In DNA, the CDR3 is TGTGCCAGCAGCGTAAGAGACAGTGGGGGTTCACCCCTCCACTTT. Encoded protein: CASSVRDSGGSPLHF.

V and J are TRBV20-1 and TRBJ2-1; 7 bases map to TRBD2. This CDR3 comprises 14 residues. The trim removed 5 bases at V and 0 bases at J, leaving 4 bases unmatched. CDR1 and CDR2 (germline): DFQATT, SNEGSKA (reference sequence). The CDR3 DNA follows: TGCAGTGCTCGCCGGGACTACTCCTACAATGAGCAGTTCTTC. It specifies CSARRDYSYNEQFF.

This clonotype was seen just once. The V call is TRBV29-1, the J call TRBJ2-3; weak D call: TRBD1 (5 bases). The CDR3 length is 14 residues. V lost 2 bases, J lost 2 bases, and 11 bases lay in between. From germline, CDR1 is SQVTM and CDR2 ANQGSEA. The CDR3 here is CSVESREYTDTQYF. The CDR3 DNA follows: TGCAGCGTTGAAAGCAGGGAATACACAGATACGCAGTATTTT.

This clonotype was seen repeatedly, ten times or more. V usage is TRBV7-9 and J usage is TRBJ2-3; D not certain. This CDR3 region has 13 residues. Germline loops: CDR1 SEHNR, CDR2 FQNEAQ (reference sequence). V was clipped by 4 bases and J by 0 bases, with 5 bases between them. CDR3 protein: CASSSVSTDTQYF. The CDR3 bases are TGTGCCAGCAGCTCTGTTAGCACAGATACGCAGTATTTT.

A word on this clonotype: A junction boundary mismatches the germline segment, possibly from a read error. CDR3 loop: CVSSTRTGANTGELFF. In nucleotides, the CDR3 is TGTGTCAGTAGTACTAGGACAGGGGCGAACACCGGGGAGCTGTTTTTT. The V call is TRBV19, the J call TRBJ2-2; 9 bases map to TRBD1. Germline values: CDR1 LNHDA, CDR2 SQIVND (reference sequence). The CDR3 is 16 residues long.

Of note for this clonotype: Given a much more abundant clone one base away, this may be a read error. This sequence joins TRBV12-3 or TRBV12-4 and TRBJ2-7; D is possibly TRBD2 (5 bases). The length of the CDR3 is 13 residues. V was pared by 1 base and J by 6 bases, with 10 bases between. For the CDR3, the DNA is TGTGCCAGCAGTTTAGTCGGGCGGGTCGAGCAGTACTTC. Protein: CASSLVGRVEQYF.

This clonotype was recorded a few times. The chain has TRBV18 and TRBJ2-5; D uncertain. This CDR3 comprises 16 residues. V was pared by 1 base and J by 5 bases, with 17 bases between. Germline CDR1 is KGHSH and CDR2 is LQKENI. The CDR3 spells CASSPLLGKSKETQYF. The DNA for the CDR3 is TGTGCCAGCTCACCACTTCTAGGGAAGTCAAAGGAGACCCAGTACTTC.

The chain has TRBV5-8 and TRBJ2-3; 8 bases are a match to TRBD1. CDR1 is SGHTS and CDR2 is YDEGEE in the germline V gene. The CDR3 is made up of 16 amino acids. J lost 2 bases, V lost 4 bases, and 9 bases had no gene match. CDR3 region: CASSPGTGVHTDTQYF. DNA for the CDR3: TGTGCCAGCAGCCCCGGGACAGGAGTCCACACAGATACGCAGTATTTT.

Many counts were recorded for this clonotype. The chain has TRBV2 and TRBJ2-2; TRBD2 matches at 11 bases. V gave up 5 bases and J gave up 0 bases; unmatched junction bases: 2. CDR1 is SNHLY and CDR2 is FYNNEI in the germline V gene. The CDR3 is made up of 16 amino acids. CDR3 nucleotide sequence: TGTGCCAGCAGTCCTAGCGGGGGGTCGAACACCGGGGAGCTGTTTTTT. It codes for CASSPSGGSNTGELFF.

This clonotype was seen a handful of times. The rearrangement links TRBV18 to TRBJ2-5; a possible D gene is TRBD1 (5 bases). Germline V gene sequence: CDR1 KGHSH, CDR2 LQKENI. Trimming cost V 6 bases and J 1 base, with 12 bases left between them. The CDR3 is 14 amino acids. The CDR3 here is CASSPTDSQETQYF. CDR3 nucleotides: TGTGCCAGCTCGCCCACTGACAGCCAAGAGACCCAGTACTTC.

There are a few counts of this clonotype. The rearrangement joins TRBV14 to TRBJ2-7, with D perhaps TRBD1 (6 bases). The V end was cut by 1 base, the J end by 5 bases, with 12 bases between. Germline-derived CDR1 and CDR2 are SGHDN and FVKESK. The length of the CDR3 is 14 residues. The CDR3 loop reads CASSQAYRVDEQYF. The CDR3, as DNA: TGTGCCAGCAGCCAAGCCTACAGGGTTGACGAGCAGTACTTC.

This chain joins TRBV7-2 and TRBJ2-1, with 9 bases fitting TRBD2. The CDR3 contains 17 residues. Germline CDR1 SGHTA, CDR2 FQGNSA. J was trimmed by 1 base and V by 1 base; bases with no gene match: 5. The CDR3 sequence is CASSLVAGGPSYNEQFF. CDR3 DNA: TGTGCCAGCAGCTTAGTTGCGGGAGGGCCATCCTACAATGAGCAGTTCTTC.

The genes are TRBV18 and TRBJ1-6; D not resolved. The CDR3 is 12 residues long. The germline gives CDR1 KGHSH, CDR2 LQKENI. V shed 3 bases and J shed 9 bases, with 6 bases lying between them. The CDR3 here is CASSPTGSPLHF. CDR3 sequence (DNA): TGTGCCAGCTCACCCACGGGTTCACCCCTCCACTTT.

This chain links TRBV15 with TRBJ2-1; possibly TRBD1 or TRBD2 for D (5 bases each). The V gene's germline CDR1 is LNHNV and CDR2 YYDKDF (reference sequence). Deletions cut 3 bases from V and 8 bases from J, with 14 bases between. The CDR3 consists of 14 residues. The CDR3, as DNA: TGTGCCACCAGCAGGGCCTTGGGGGAGTATGAGCAGTTCTTC. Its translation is CATSRALGEYEQFF.

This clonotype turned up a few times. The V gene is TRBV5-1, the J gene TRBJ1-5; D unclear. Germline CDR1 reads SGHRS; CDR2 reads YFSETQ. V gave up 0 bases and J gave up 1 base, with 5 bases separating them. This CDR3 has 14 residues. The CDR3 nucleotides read TGCGCCAGCAGCTTGGACCCCAGCAATCAGCCCCAGCATTTT. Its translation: CASSLDPSNQPQHF.

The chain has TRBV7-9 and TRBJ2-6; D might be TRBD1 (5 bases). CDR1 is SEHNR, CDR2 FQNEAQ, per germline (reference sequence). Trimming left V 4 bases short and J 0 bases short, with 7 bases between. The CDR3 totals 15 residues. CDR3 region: CASSYQGSGANVLTF. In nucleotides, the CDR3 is TGTGCCAGCAGCTACCAGGGCTCTGGGGCCAACGTCCTGACTTTC.

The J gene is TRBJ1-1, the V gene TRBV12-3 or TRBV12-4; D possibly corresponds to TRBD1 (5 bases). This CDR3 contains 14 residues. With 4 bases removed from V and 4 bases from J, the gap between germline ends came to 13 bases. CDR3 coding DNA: TGTGCCAGCAGTTCTCCCAGGGCCCTCACTGAAGCTTTCTTT. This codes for CASSSPRALTEAFF.

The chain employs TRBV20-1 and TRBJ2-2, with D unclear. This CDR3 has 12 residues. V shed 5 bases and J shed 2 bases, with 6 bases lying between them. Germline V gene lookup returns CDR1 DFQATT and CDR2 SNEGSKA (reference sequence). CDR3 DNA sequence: TGCAGTGCTCCTAGAAACACCGGGGAGCTGTTTTTT. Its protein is CSAPRNTGELFF.